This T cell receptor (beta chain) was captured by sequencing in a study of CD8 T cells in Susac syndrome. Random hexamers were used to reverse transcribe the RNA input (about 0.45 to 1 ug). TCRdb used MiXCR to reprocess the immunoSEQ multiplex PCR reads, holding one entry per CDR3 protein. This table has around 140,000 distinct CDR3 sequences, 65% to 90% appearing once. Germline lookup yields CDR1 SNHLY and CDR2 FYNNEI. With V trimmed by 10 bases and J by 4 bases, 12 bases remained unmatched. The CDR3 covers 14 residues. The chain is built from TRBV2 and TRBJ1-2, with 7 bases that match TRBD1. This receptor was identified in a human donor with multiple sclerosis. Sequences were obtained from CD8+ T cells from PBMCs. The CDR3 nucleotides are TGTGCCATCGACAGGGACCGTACCTTCTATGGCTACACCTTC. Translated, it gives CAIDRDRTFYGYTF.